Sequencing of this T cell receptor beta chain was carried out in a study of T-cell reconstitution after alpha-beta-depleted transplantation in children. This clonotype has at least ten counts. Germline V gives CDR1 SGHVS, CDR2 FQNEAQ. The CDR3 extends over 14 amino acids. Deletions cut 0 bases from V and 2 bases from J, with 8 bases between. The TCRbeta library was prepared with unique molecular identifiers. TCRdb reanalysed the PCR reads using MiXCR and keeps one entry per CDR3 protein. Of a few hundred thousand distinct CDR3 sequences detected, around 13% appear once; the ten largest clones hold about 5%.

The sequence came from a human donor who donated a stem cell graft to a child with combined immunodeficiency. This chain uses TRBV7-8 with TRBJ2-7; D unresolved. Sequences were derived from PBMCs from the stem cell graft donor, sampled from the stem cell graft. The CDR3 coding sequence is TGTGCCAGCAGCTTAGCCTACGACCCCTACGAGCAGTACTTC. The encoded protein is CASSLAYDPYEQYF.